This TCR beta chain is drawn from a study of OX40 agonist ivuxolimab in advanced cancers. Describing the broader study: The costimulatory receptor OX40 (CD134) was targeted by ivuxolimab, a fully human IgG2 agonistic monoclonal antibody. Intravenous ivuxolimab was administered to patients every 2 weeks at six dose levels: 0.01, 0.1, 0.3, 1.5, 3 and 10 mg/kg. Of the 50 to 55 patients in dose escalation, 19 had hepatocellular carcinoma, roughly 15 had melanoma, 9 had renal cell carcinoma and 9 had head and neck cancer. A male proportion of nearly 85% and a mean age of about 60 years, ranging from about 20 to 85, were recorded for the dose-escalation cohort. Prior anti-PD-1, anti-PD-L1 or anti-CTLA-4 therapy was permitted, and checkpoint inhibitors had been received by roughly two fifths of dose-escalation patients. Three dose-escalation patients achieved partial responses, one with hepatocellular carcinoma and two with cutaneous melanoma. The purpose of peripheral TCRbeta sequencing was to test whether ivuxolimab changed TCR sequence diversity and led to clonal T-cell expansion. The paper covers the monotherapy dose-escalation part of the phase I ivuxolimab trial, which included N ≈ 50 patients.

Genomic DNA was extracted from sorted cells for sequencing of the TCRbeta CDR3 region. The immunoSEQ Assay was used to sequence the TCRbeta CDR3 regions. Here the immuneACCESS table is served through TCRdb, limited to in-frame sequences with V and J called. Missing clones are a known gap in these copies; in checked studies unresolved V genes cover under half, and the rest lacks a known reason. The sample table shows fewer than 95,000 clones, and 75% to 95% are seen once. Of the sample, roughly 0.4% is held by the ten largest clones. What the work shows at the level of the full study, not this receptor alone: At doses of 0.1 to 3.0 mg/kg, clonal expansion of both CD4+ and CD8+ T cells in blood was seen between baseline and week 6. Low levels of normalized T-cell clonal expansion were also seen in some patients who did not respond. In partial responders in the 0.1-3.0 mg/kg groups, normalized peripheral clonal expansion was found to be among the lowest, especially among CD8+ T cells. The antigen specificity of the clonally expanded peripheral T cells was not determined. After ivuxolimab, more expanded clones were found on average in CD8+ T cells than in CD4+ T cells.

The trial excluded patients who had a history of autoimmune disease or who were on systemic immunosuppression. Peripheral blood for TCR sequencing was drawn from every dose cohort at baseline, at cycle 4 day 1 and at cycle 7 day 1. Samples came from an open-label, multicenter, first-in-human phase I dose-escalation trial of ivuxolimab. Adults with locally advanced or metastatic head and neck squamous cell, hepatocellular, melanoma or renal cell carcinoma were enrolled in the trial. Before TCR sequencing, CD4+ and CD8+ T cells were separately sorted from peripheral blood. A note on this clone: It has no known antigen specificity. Per-base qualities were not stored, and no clone one base away is much larger.

This TCR came from an adult with an advanced solid tumor such as melanoma, head and neck, liver or kidney cancer. The specimen comprised CD4+ or CD8+ T cells sorted from blood, sampled in a trial of the OX40 agonist ivuxolimab.

This receptor has the CDR3 CASSFADGHYGYTF. Read as DNA, the sequence is TGTGCCAGCAGCTTCGCAGACGGCCACTATGGCTACACCTTC. The rearrangement combines TRBV11-2 with TRBJ1-2; the D gene is unclear. Cut back by 3 bases and 3 bases, the V and J ends lie 11 bases apart. The cysteine opens and the phenylalanine closes a CDR3 of 14 amino acids. The read is trimmed to its CDR3 DNA, 42 bases read in frame from base 1. CDR1 SGHAT and CDR2 FQNNGV were looked up in the germline V gene. Extended through the reference TRBV11-2 and TRBJ1-2 proteins, this CDR3 yields the full variable domain: EAGVAQSPRYKIIEKRQSVAFWCNPISGHATLYWYQQILGQGPKLLIQFQNNGVVDDSQLPKDRFSAERLKGVDSTLKIQPAKLEDSAVYLCASSFADGHYGYTFGSGTRLTVV.